The 21 T cell receptor beta chains listed next were all sequenced from one sample in a study of identical twins (dated by TCRdb to about 2016). The method behind the library was 5' RACE. Instrument used: Illumina HiSeq 2000. Using fastp at Q25 and MiXCR, TCRdb reprocessed the public reads and kept productive beta chains. For every CDR3 protein sequence, its rows merge into one entry that carries the most common genes and DNA. The sample table holds around 490,000 distinct CDR3 sequences, of which more than 20% were seen once. The top ten clonotypes cover approximately 0.52% of the sample. The data were also submitted as part of a second study, on yellow fever vaccine responses in identical twins.

Sequences were obtained from CD4+ T cells sorted from blood. These receptors were collected from a woman younger than 30 in good health.

The rearrangement uses TRBV9 and TRBJ1-3; D not resolved. Trimming removed 3 bases from V and 0 bases from J, with 10 bases in between. Germline CDR1 and CDR2: SGDLS and YYNGEE. This CDR3 spans 15 amino acids. CDR3 sequence reads: CASSEQSGSGNTIYF. The CDR3 DNA sequence: TGTGCCAGCAGCGAGCAGAGCGGCTCTGGAAACACCATATATTTT.

This clonotype was counted a few times. V usage is TRBV6-5 and J usage is TRBJ2-2, with a tentative D call TRBD1 (6 bases). Trimming pared 4 bases from V and 0 bases from J, leaving 12 bases between. This CDR3 comprises 16 residues. From germline, CDR1 is MNHEY and CDR2 SVGAGI. The CDR3 sequence: CASSWTVSPNTGELFF. The CDR3 nucleotides read TGTGCCAGCAGTTGGACAGTATCCCCGAACACCGGGGAGCTGTTTTTT.

This chain connects TRBV5-1 to TRBJ2-7; tentatively, D is TRBD2 (7 bases). Deletions cut 4 bases from V and 4 bases from J, with 15 bases between. CDR1 is SGHRS, CDR2 YFSETQ, per germline. This CDR3 spans 14 amino acids. DNA for the CDR3: TGCGCCAGCAGCCCCGGCGGGGGCGGGTACGAGCAGTACTTC. The encoded protein is CASSPGGGGYEQYF.

This clonotype was found a few times. The V and J genes are TRBV7-2 and TRBJ2-7; 7 bases are a match to TRBD2. The length of the CDR3 is 13 residues. V shed 6 bases, J shed 6 bases, and the junction held 8 bases outside the gene matches. The germline gives CDR1 SGHTA, CDR2 FQGNSA. CDR3 DNA sequence: TGTGCCAGCAGGAGGGACTATTTGGGCGAGCAGTACTTC. Translating gives CASRRDYLGEQYF.

This chain links TRBV19 with TRBJ1-2; 9 nucleotides line up with TRBD1. In germline, CDR1 is LNHDA, CDR2 SQIVND (reference sequence). CDR3 size: 14 residues. V shed 4 bases and J 6 bases; nucleotides not matched to a gene: 6. CDR3 protein: CASSTQTGGDGYTF. CDR3 coding DNA: TGTGCCAGTAGTACTCAGACAGGGGGGGATGGCTACACCTTC.

The rearrangement joins TRBV2 to TRBJ1-6; D gene uncertain. The CDR3 spans 17 residues. Trimming left V 6 bases short and J 7 bases short, with 22 bases between. Germline V gene data show CDR1 as SNHLY and CDR2 as FYNNEI. The CDR3 DNA sequence: TGTGCCAGCAGCCAAAGTCAGGCGGGTGTTTTGAATTCACCCCTCCACTTT. It specifies CASSQSQAGVLNSPLHF.

This chain uses TRBV11-2 with TRBJ2-1; the D gene is possibly TRBD1 (6 bases). The CDR3 is 17 amino acids. CDR1 and CDR2 (germline): SGHAT, FQNNGV. Trimming took 4 bases from V and 1 from J, leaving 17 bases between them. CDR3 sequence (DNA): TGTGCCAGCAGCTCACTTAGGACAGTGGGATCCTACAATGAGCAGTTCTTC. Its translation is CASSSLRTVGSYNEQFF.

This clonotype turned up a few times. The chain is built from TRBV28 and TRBJ2-3; D possibly corresponds to TRBD2 (6 bases). The CDR3 runs 15 residues. V was shortened by 4 bases and J by 2 bases, with 13 bases between the two germline ends. The germline gives CDR1 MDHEN, CDR2 SYDVKM. The CDR3 nucleotides are TGTGCCAGCAGTTCTGGAGGGGATCCCACAGATACGCAGTATTTT. Translating it yields CASSSGGDPTDTQYF. Based on the CDR3 plus reference TRBV28 and TRBJ2-3, the full variable domain is DVKVTQSSRYLVKRTGEKVFLECVQDMDHENMFWYRQDPGLGLRLIYFSYDVKMKEKGDIPEGYSVSREKKERFSLILESASTNQTSMYLCASSSGGDPTDTQYFGPGTRLTVL.

The chain employs TRBV4-1 and TRBJ2-7; 11 bases are a match to TRBD2. Germline CDR1 and CDR2: MGHRA and YSYEKL. The CDR3 loop spans 16 amino acids. J gave up 0 bases and V 2 bases, and 3 bases lay outside the gene matches. CDR3 coding DNA: TGCGCCAGCAGCCAACCGACTAGCGGGGTCTCCTACGAGCAGTACTTC. The encoded protein is CASSQPTSGVSYEQYF.

J is TRBJ2-2 and V is TRBV18; D is unresolved. Germline values: CDR1 KGHSH, CDR2 LQKENI. This CDR3 spans 17 amino acids. Trimming stripped 0 bases from V and 0 bases from J, with 11 bases between. The CDR3 sequence is CASSPPSRGTNTGELFF. DNA of the CDR3: TGTGCCAGCTCACCACCCTCTAGAGGCACGAACACCGGGGAGCTGTTTTTT.

This clonotype turned up a few times. CDR3 DNA sequence: TGTGCCAGCAGTGTCTTGCAGGGGATTGAAGCTTTCTTT. Amino acid sequence: CASSVLQGIEAFF. This chain joins TRBV2 and TRBJ1-1, with D maybe TRBD1 (6 bases). CDR1 SNHLY and CDR2 FYNNEI come from the germline V gene. V shed 4 bases and J shed 7 bases, with 13 bases lying between them. This CDR3 comprises 13 residues.

The chain joins TRBV7-2 to TRBJ2-5; D may correspond to TRBD1 or TRBD2 (5 bases each). Trimming removed 4 bases at V and 5 bases at J, with 20 bases between. This CDR3 contains 16 residues. Germline V gene data show CDR1 as SGHTA and CDR2 as FQGNSA. The CDR3 DNA is TGTGCCAGCAGCTACCTACCTGGGACGGTGGGGGAGACCCAGTACTTC. Protein product: CASSYLPGTVGETQYF.

This clonotype was recorded only once. The chain recombines TRBV20-1 with TRBJ2-5, with 7 bases fitting TRBD1. CDR1 is DFQATT, CDR2 SNEGSKA, per germline (reference sequence). This CDR3 contains 13 residues. V was pared by 6 bases and J by 7 bases, with 11 bases of the junction left unmatched. In DNA, the CDR3 is TGCAGTGCCGTCCAGGGGGAGTCGGGGACCCAGTACTTC. It specifies CSAVQGESGTQYF.

This clonotype was counted only a few times. The genes are TRBV28 and TRBJ2-7; 9 nucleotides align to TRBD1. The V gene's germline CDR1 is MDHEN and CDR2 SYDVKM. V was pared by 6 bases and J by 0 bases, with 6 bases of the junction left unmatched. The CDR3 is made up of 15 amino acids. The CDR3 sequence is CASRSWDRASYEQYF. In DNA form, the CDR3 reads TGTGCCAGCAGATCATGGGACAGGGCCTCCTACGAGCAGTACTTC. Together with reference TRBV28 and TRBJ2-7, the CDR3 gives the full variable domain: DVKVTQSSRYLVKRTGEKVFLECVQDMDHENMFWYRQDPGLGLRLIYFSYDVKMKEKGDIPEGYSVSREKKERFSLILESASTNQTSMYLCASRSWDRASYEQYFGPGTRLTVT.

This clonotype was observed a handful of times. The genes are TRBV15 and TRBJ2-7; 8 nucleotides agree with TRBD2. The CDR3 has 14 amino acids. J gave up 4 bases and V 0 bases, and 2 bases lay outside the gene matches. The germline gives CDR1 LNHNV, CDR2 YYDKDF (reference sequence). The CDR3 protein is CATSRDSGNYEQYF. CDR3 in DNA: TGTGCCACCAGCAGAGATAGCGGGAATTACGAGCAGTACTTC.

The gene calls are TRBV19 and TRBJ1-2; 10 nucleotides line up with TRBD1. Germline loops: CDR1 LNHDA, CDR2 SQIVND (reference sequence). This CDR3 comprises 15 residues. The ends lost 4 bases at V and 4 bases at J; junction bases unmatched: 6. This chain's CDR3 is CASSTGQGVGYGYTF. CDR3 DNA: TGTGCCAGTAGTACTGGACAGGGGGTAGGCTATGGCTACACCTTC.

This clonotype was detected a few times. V usage is TRBV19 and J usage is TRBJ2-7; 9 bases match TRBD1. The trim removed 5 bases at V and 0 bases at J, leaving 5 bases unmatched. The CDR3 totals 15 residues. The germline CDR1 and CDR2 sequences are LNHDA and SQIVND (reference sequence). The CDR3 region has the DNA TGTGCCAGTAGTCCGGGACAGGGTATCTCCTACGAGCAGTACGTC. It codes for CASSPGQGISYEQYV.

This chain joins TRBV20-1 and TRBJ1-5; unclear D gene. Between the trimmed V and J ends, which lost 5 bases and 2 bases, there was a span of 13 bases. The CDR3 runs to 14 residues. Germline V gene sequence: CDR1 DFQATT, CDR2 SNEGSKA (reference sequence). CDR3 amino acids: CSAPATGGNQPQHF. DNA for the CDR3: TGCAGTGCTCCCGCAACTGGGGGCAATCAGCCCCAGCATTTT.

The table lists this clonotype with a few counts. The rearrangement joins TRBV10-3 to TRBJ2-5; a possible D gene is TRBD1 (5 bases). CDR3 length: 17 residues. Trimming removed 6 bases at V and 1 base at J, with 21 bases between. The germline CDR1 and CDR2 sequences are ENHRY and SYGVKD. CDR3 amino acids: CAISGGAGKMGQETQYF. DNA of the CDR3: TGTGCCATCAGCGGTGGGGCAGGGAAGATGGGCCAAGAGACCCAGTACTTC.

This CDR3 is CAISDRSVGGQETQYF. The CDR3 DNA follows: TGTGCCATCAGTGATCGCTCCGTAGGAGGCCAAGAGACCCAGTACTTC. The J gene is TRBJ2-5, the V gene TRBV10-3, with D tentatively TRBD2 (5 bases). CDR1 and CDR2 from the germline V gene are ENHRY and SYGVKD. The CDR3 runs to 16 residues. V dropped 3 bases and J dropped 1 base, with 15 bases sitting between them.

There are a few counts of this clonotype. The chain recombines TRBV20-1 with TRBJ2-7; 9 bases are shared with TRBD1. Per the germline V gene, CDR1 is DFQATT and CDR2 is SNEGSKA (reference sequence). Losses at the gene ends were 0 bases for V and 3 bases for J; bases not matched to a gene: 6. The CDR3 sequence is 15 residues long. The CDR3, as DNA: TGCAGTGCTAGAGATCCCGGGACAGGGAACTACGAGCAGTACTTC. This encodes CSARDPGTGNYEQYF.